This entry lists 21 T cell receptor beta chains sequenced from one sample in a study of T cells in Graves' hyperthyroidism and ophthalmopathy. RNA transcripts provided the source from which TCR beta CDR3 regions were amplified. TCR CDR3 regions were first amplified by RT-PCR with HTBI primers. Via MiXCR, TCRdb re-called the multiplex PCR reads, giving one row per CDR3 protein. Found here are some 650,000 distinct CDR3 sequences, roughly 16% of them singletons; the top ten hold roughly 3.5%. Material: blood. The source of these receptors is a woman in her forties with Graves' ophthalmopathy.

This clonotype showed up many times. The genes are TRBV28 and TRBJ2-7; TRBD2 is a possible D gene (5 bases). This CDR3 spans 13 amino acids. Trimming removed 2 bases at V and 2 bases at J, with 7 bases between. Per the germline V gene, CDR1 is MDHEN and CDR2 is SYDVKM. DNA of the CDR3: TGTGCCAGCAGTTTAGTAGCGCCCTACGAGCAGTACTTC. This gives the protein CASSLVAPYEQYF.

There are many counts of this clonotype. The chain combines TRBV5-1 with TRBJ1-2; TRBD1 agrees at 9 bases. The CDR3 covers 14 residues. Germline CDR1 is SGHRS and CDR2 is YFSETQ. V dropped 0 bases and J dropped 4; count of bases not matched to a gene: 1. The CDR3 is CASSLEGQGYGYTF. Written as DNA, the CDR3 is TGCGCCAGCAGCTTGGAGGGACAGGGCTATGGCTACACCTTC.

This clonotype has ten or more counts. The chain is built from TRBV28 and TRBJ1-2, with D uncertain. Germline V gives CDR1 MDHEN, CDR2 SYDVKM. The V and J ends lost 5 bases and 4 bases respectively, with 8 bases between them. The CDR3 loop spans 12 amino acids. The CDR3 here is CASSLLPYGYTF. CDR3 nucleotide sequence: TGTGCCAGCAGTCTTCTTCCCTATGGCTACACCTTC.

The sample holds many counts of this clonotype. The chain recombines TRBV6-1 with TRBJ1-2; 12 bases agree with TRBD1. V shed 6 bases and J 2 bases; nucleotides not matched to a gene: 1. The germline gives CDR1 MNHNS, CDR2 SASEGT. This CDR3 contains 14 residues. This chain's CDR3 is CASRGTGGNYGYTF. CDR3 sequence (DNA): TGTGCCAGCAGAGGGACAGGGGGCAACTATGGCTACACCTTC.

The table lists this clonotype with many counts. CDR3 amino acids: CASSLSLPAGSQGEQFF. Written as DNA, the CDR3 is TGTGCCAGCAGTCTCTCGCTCCCGGCTGGATCGCAGGGCGAGCAGTTCTTC. V gene TRBV28 combines with J gene TRBJ2-1; tentatively, D is TRBD1 (5 bases). From germline, CDR1 is MDHEN and CDR2 SYDVKM. The CDR3 is 17 residues long. V lost 5 bases and J lost 10, with 27 bases in between.

This clonotype was seen only a few times. The chain recombines TRBV18 with TRBJ2-1, with TRBD2 matching 13 bases. V shed 0 bases and J 7 bases; nucleotides not matched to a gene: 3. Germline V lookup: CDR1 KGHSH, CDR2 LQKENI. This CDR3 is built from 16 residues. CDR3 bases: TGTGCCAGCTCACCACCCGGGACTAGCGGGATTAATGAGCAGTTCTTC. It is translated as CASSPPGTSGINEQFF. Together with reference TRBV18 and TRBJ2-1, the CDR3 gives the full variable domain: NAGVMQNPRHLVRRRGQEARLRCSPMKGHSHVYWYRQLPEEGLKFMVYLQKENIIDESGMPKERFSAEFPKEGPSILRIQQVVRGDSAAYFCASSPPGTSGINEQFFGPGTRLTVL.

In this sample, this clonotype turned up many times. The rearrangement uses TRBV20-1 and TRBJ2-5, with 12 bases aligning to TRBD2. V lost 4 bases to trimming and J lost 2 bases; unmatched junction nucleotides: 8. This CDR3 is built from 16 residues. Germline assignment: CDR1 DFQATT and CDR2 SNEGSKA (reference sequence). The CDR3, as DNA: TGCAGTGCTAACGCAAGGACTAGCGGGGCGCAAGAGACCCAGTACTTC. It codes for CSANARTSGAQETQYF.

This clonotype was detected only a few times. V gene TRBV6-1 combines with J gene TRBJ2-2, with 9 bases fitting TRBD2. There are 16 residues in the CDR3. Trimming cost V 2 bases and J 0 bases; bases outside gene matches: 1. The germline V gene has CDR1 MNHNS and CDR2 SASEGT. The CDR3 DNA is TGTGCCAGCAGTGAACCTAGCGGGGCGAACACCGGGGAGCTGTTTTTT. It translates to CASSEPSGANTGELFF.

The chain carries TRBV11-2 and TRBJ2-3, with 12 nucleotides matching TRBD2. The CDR3 runs to 19 residues. The V and J ends lost 5 bases and 1 base, in that order; junction bases with no gene match: 13. Germline V gene sequence: CDR1 SGHAT, CDR2 FQNNGV. CDR3 in DNA: TGTGCCAGCAGCGCGGGGGGGCTAGCGGGGGGGCCACGCACAGATACGCAGTATTTT. Its protein product is CASSAGGLAGGPRTDTQYF.

The chain has TRBV29-1 and TRBJ2-5; the D call may be TRBD1 or TRBD2 (5 bases each). The germline V and J ends were trimmed by 3 bases and 1 base, with 15 bases remaining between them. The CDR3 extends over 15 amino acids. Per germline, CDR1 SQVTM and CDR2 ANQGSEA. This chain's CDR3 is CSVDGFGATQETQYF. Here the CDR3 DNA reads TGCAGCGTTGACGGGTTCGGGGCCACCCAAGAGACCCAGTACTTC.

As regards this clonotype: This could be a read error, since a much larger clone is one nucleotide away. The chain uses TRBV29-1 and TRBJ2-5, with D perhaps matching TRBD1 (6 bases). The germline CDR1 and CDR2 sequences are SQVTM and ANQGSEA. This CDR3 has 13 residues. The CDR3 reads CSVSAGVAETQCF. Written as DNA, the CDR3 is TGCAGCGTTTCTGCAGGGGTGGCAGAGACCCAGTGCTTC.

This clonotype was observed many times. The genes are TRBV7-3 and TRBJ2-5; D is uncertain. Trimming pared 2 bases from V and 5 bases from J, leaving 12 bases between. Germline CDR1 reads SGHTA; CDR2 reads FQGTGA. The CDR3 consists of 14 residues. In nucleotides, the CDR3 is TGTGCCAGCAGCTTACGCCAGCTATGGGAGACCCAGTACTTC. Its translation is CASSLRQLWETQYF. Together with reference TRBV7-3 and TRBJ2-5, the CDR3 gives the full variable domain: GAGVSQTPSNKVTEKGKYVELRCDPISGHTALYWYRQSLGQGPEFLIYFQGTGAADDSGLPNDRFFAVRPEGSVSTLKIQRTERGDSAVYLCASSLRQLWETQYFGPGTRLLVL.

The J gene is TRBJ1-6, the V gene TRBV20-1; 7 bases are shared with TRBD1. The V segment lost 0 bases and the J segment 12 bases; nucleotides outside the gene matches: 8. Germline V lookup: CDR1 DFQATT, CDR2 SNEGSKA (reference sequence). The CDR3 covers 14 residues. The CDR3 spells CSARDPRQGGPLHF. The CDR3 DNA reads as TGCAGTGCTAGAGATCCGAGACAGGGAGGACCCCTCCACTTT.

Only a few counts were recorded for this clonotype. This chain uses TRBV6-2 or TRBV6-3 with TRBJ2-1, with TRBD2 identical over 7 bases. CDR3 length equals 16 residues. With 6 bases clipped from V and 1 base from J, the junction kept 9 bases outside the gene matches. Germline V gene lookup returns CDR1 MNHEY and CDR2 SVGEGT. The CDR3: CASSPGAGLSYNEQFF. In DNA form, the CDR3 reads TGTGCCAGCAGCCCGGGAGCGGGACTGTCCTACAATGAGCAGTTCTTC.

V usage is TRBV4-1 and J usage is TRBJ1-4; no reliable D call. The germline V and J ends were trimmed by 0 bases and 8 bases, with 13 bases remaining between them. Germline V gene lookup returns CDR1 MGHRA and CDR2 YSYEKL. CDR3 length: 15 amino acids. The CDR3 loop is CASSQDDMVREKLFF. CDR3 DNA: TGCGCCAGCAGCCAAGACGACATGGTTAGGGAAAAACTGTTTTTT.

CDR3 residues: CSARGNPANTGELFF. CDR3 DNA sequence: TGCAGTGCTAGAGGGAATCCGGCGAACACCGGGGAGCTGTTTTTT. The chain recombines TRBV20-1 with TRBJ2-2; D gene ambiguous. Trimming took 1 base from V and 0 from J, leaving 9 bases between them. Germline CDR1 is DFQATT and CDR2 is SNEGSKA (reference sequence). The CDR3 has 15 residues.

The V call is TRBV4-2, the J call TRBJ1-2; D ambiguous. CDR3 size: 15 residues. V lost 0 bases and J 1 base, leaving 9 bases between the germline ends. Per the germline V gene, CDR1 is LGHNA and CDR2 is YNFKEQ. CDR3 in DNA: TGTGCCAGCAGCCAAGATCAGACCCTTAACTATGGCTACACCTTC. Residues: CASSQDQTLNYGYTF.

This clonotype was seen repeatedly, ten times or more. The chain employs TRBV27 and TRBJ1-2, with TRBD1 identical over 12 bases. The CDR3 runs to 16 residues. V lost 5 bases, J lost 5 bases, and 9 bases stayed unmatched. Germline loops: CDR1 MNHEY, CDR2 SMNVEV (reference sequence). CDR3 sequence (DNA): TGTGCCAGCAGTCCGAAGGGACAGGGGGCTCGGTATGGCTACACCTTC. This encodes CASSPKGQGARYGYTF.

This clonotype was seen repeatedly, ten times or more. The chain has TRBV6-1 and TRBJ1-2; D remains unclear. The V end was cut by 10 bases, the J end by 8 bases, with 23 bases between. There are 14 residues in the CDR3. Germline lookup yields CDR1 MNHNS and CDR2 SASEGT. Here the CDR3 DNA reads TGTGCCACAGCAGAGTTCCGGGGTTCTTGGGGCTACACCTTC. It encodes CATAEFRGSWGYTF.

The chain uses TRBV11-1 and TRBJ2-7, with a tentative D call TRBD1 (5 bases). CDR1 and CDR2 from the germline V gene are SGHAT and FQDESV (reference sequence). CDR3 size: 12 residues. V lost 4 bases and J 8 bases, leaving 12 bases between the germline ends. Here the CDR3 DNA reads TGTGCCAGCAGCTCGGGCAGGGAAAAGCAGTACTTC. This encodes CASSSGREKQYF.

This clonotype has ten or more counts. As DNA, the CDR3 is TGTGCCAGCTCGCCATACGTCGCAGATACGCAGTATTTT. It specifies CASSPYVADTQYF. J is TRBJ2-3 and V is TRBV18; no definite D call. The V gene lost 6 bases and the J gene lost 4 bases, with 11 bases spanning the gap. The germline V gene has CDR1 KGHSH and CDR2 LQKENI. The CDR3 spans 13 residues.